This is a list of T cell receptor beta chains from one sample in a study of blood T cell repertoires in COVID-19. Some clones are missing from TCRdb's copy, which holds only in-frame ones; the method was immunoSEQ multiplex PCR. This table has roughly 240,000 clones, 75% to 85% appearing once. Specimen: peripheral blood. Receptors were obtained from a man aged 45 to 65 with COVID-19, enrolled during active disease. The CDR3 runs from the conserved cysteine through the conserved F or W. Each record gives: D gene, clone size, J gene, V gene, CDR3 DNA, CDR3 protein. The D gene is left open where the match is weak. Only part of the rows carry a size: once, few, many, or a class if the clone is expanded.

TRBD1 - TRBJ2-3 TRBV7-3 TGTGCCAGCAGCTTAACCAGGGGGAGCACAGATACGCAGTATTTT CASSLTRGSTDTQYF
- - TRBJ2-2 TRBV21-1 TGTGCCAGCAGCAAAGCGCTCTCAGGGTTCCTCGCGAACACCGGGGAGCTGTTTTTT CASSKALSGFLANTGELFF
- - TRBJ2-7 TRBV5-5 TGTGCCAGCAGCTTGGCCATCGGGAACTACGAGCAGTACTTC CASSLAIGNYEQYF
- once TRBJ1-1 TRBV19 TGTGCCAGTCGAACACTGCGGGTTTCCACTGAAGCTTTCTTT CASRTLRVSTEAFF
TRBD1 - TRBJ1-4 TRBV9 TGTGCCAGCAGCGTAGGACAGGGTAGGGAAAAACTGTTTTTT CASSVGQGREKLFF
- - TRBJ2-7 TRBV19 TGTGCCAGTAAAGCGACAGGTTCCTACGAGCAGTACTTC CASKATGSYEQYF
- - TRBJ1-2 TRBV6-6 TGTGCCAGCAGCAAGATACAGGAGAACTATGGCTACACCTTC CASSKIQENYGYTF
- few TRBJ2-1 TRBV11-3 TGTGCCAGCAGCCCCTTAGGGGTCAATGAGCAGTTCTTC CASSPLGVNEQFF
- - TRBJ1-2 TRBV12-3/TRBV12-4 TGTGCCAGCAGGCAACAGGGTTTCTATGGCTACACCTTC CASRQQGFYGYTF
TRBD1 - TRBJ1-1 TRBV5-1 TGCGCCAGCAGCTTCCGCGGGACAGGGGATGACACTGAAGCTTTCTTT CASSFRGTGDDTEAFF
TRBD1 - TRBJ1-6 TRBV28 TGTGCCACCTCCAGCAACAGGGGCTACTTCAATAATTCACCCCTCCACTTT CATSSNRGYFNNSPLHF
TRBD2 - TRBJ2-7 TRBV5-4 TGTGCCAGCAGCCCCGGGACTAGCGGGGGATACGAGCAGTACTTC CASSPGTSGGYEQYF
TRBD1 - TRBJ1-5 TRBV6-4 TGTGCCAGCAGTGACTCAGACAGGGGGGTCAATCAGCCCCAGCATTTT CASSDSDRGVNQPQHF
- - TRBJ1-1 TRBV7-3 TGTGCCAGCAGCCCCCCGACGGGAAACACTGAAGCTTTCTTT CASSPPTGNTEAFF
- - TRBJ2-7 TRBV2 TGTGCCAGCACCGTTTTCGGTTCCTACGAGCAGTACTTC CASTVFGSYEQYF
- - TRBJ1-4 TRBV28 TGTGCCAGCAGTTTATTCGGGATCACTAATGAAAAACTGTTTTTT CASSLFGITNEKLFF
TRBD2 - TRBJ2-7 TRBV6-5 TGTGCCAGCAGGACTAGCGGGGGCGGCGAGCAGTACTTC CASRTSGGGEQYF
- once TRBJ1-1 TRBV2 TGTGCCAGCAGGCCTGACACCACCTGGGCTTTCTTT CASRPDTTWAFF
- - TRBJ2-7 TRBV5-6 TGTGCCAGCAGCTTAGGAACCCTCAGGGAAACCTACGAGCAGTACTTC CASSLGTLRETYEQYF
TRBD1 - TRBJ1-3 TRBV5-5 TGTGCCAGCAGCTTCAGGGGGCCCGCCTCTGGAAACACCATATATTTT CASSFRGPASGNTIYF
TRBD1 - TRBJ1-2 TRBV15 TGTGCCACCAGCAAAAGGACAGGGACAGGTGGCTACACCTTC CATSKRTGTGGYTF
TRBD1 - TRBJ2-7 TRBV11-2 TGTGCCAGCAGCCCACTACTTCGGACAGGGCACTACGAGCAGTACTTC CASSPLLRTGHYEQYF
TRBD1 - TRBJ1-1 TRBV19 TGTGCCAGTAGTATGAGGAGAAACCCGGGACAGGAAACTTATGAAGCTTTCTTT CASSMRRNPGQETYEAFF
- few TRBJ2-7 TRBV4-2 TGTGCCAGCAGCCAAGTTAACAGTAAGTTGGCCTACGAGCAGTACTTC CASSQVNSKLAYEQYF
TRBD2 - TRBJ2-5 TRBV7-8 TGTGCCAGCAGCCGTACGCGGGGGGTCCAAGAGACCCAGTACTTC CASSRTRGVQETQYF
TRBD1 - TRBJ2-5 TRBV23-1 TGCGCCAGCAGTCAATCGACAGGGGGAAAAGGAGAGACCCAGTACTTC CASSQSTGGKGETQYF
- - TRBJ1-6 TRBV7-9 TGTGCCAGCAGCCTACCCCATAATTCACCCCTCCACTTT CASSLPHNSPLHF
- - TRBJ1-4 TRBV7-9 TGTGCCAGCAGCTTCGGGGGAAAACTGTTTTTT CASSFGGKLFF
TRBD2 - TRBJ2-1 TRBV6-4 TGTGCCAGCGCCCTAGCGGGGGGGAGTGATGAGCAGTTCTTC CASALAGGSDEQFF